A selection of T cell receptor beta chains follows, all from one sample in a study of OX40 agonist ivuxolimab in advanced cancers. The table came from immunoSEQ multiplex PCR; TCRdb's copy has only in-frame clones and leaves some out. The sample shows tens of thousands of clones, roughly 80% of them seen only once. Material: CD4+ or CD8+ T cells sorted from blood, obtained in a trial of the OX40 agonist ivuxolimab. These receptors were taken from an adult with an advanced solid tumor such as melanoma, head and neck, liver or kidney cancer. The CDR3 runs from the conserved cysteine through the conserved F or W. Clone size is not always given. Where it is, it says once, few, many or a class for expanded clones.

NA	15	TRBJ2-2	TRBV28	CASRKDRARAGELFF
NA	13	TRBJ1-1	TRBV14	CASSRELTGEAFF
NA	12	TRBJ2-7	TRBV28	CASSLLGGEQYF
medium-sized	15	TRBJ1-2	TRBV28	CASSTPGPDNYGYTF
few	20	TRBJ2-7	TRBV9	CASSVGLGARGLADLSEQYF
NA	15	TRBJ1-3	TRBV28	CASSLLGQTGNTIYF
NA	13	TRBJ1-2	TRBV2	CASSQGGGSGYTF
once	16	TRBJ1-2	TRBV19	CASSLSSGASPYGYTF
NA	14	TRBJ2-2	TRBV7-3	CASSRQGDTGELFF
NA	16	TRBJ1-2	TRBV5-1	CASSSSNRGLVYGYTF
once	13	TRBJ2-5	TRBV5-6	CASSLGGLETQYF
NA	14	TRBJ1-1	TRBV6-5	CASTRDSSNTEAFF
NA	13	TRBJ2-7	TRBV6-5	CATAGQGNNEQYF
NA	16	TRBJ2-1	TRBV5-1	CASSLLTGSSYNEQFF
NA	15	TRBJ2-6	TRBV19	CASSVDFSGANVLTF